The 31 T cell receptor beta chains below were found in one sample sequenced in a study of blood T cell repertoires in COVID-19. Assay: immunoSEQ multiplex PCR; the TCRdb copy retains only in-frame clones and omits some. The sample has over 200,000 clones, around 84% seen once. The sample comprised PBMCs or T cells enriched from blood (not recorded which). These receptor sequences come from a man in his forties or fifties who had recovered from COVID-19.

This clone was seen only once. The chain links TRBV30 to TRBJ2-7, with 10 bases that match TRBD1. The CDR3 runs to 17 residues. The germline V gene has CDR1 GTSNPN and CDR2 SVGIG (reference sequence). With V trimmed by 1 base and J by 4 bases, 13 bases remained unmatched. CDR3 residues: CAWSAQTWTGGLYEQYF. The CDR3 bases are TGTGCCTGGAGTGCACAGACTTGGACAGGGGGATTATACGAGCAGTACTTC.

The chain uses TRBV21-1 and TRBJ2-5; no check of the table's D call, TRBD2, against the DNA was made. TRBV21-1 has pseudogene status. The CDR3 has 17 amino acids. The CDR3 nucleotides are TGTGCCAGCAGCAAATCAAGGGCTAGCGTACAACAAGAGACCCAGTACTTC. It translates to CASSKSRASVQQETQYF.

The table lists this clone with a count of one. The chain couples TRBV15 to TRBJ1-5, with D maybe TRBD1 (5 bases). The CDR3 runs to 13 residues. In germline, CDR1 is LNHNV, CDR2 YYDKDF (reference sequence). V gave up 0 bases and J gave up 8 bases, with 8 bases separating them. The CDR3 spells CATSRDRGEPQHF. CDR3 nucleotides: TGTGCCACCAGCAGAGATCGGGGGGAGCCCCAGCATTTT.

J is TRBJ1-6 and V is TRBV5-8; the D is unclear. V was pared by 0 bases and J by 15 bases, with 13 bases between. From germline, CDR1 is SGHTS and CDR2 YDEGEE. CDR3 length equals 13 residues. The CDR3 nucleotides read TGTGCCAGCAGCTTGGTGGCGGGCAGATTCCTCCACTTT. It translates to CASSLVAGRFLHF.

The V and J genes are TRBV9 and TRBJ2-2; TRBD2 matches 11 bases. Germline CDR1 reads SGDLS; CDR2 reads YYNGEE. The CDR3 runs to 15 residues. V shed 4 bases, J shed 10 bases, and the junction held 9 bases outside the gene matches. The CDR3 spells CASSTRSGRAAELFF. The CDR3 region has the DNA TGTGCCAGCAGCACCCGTAGCGGGAGGGCCGCGGAGCTGTTTTTT.

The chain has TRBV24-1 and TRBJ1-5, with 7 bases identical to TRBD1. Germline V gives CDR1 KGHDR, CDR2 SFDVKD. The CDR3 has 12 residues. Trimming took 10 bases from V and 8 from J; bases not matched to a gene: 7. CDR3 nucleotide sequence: TGTGCCACGGCACAGGGGCAGGAGCCCCAGCATTTT. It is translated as CATAQGQEPQHF.

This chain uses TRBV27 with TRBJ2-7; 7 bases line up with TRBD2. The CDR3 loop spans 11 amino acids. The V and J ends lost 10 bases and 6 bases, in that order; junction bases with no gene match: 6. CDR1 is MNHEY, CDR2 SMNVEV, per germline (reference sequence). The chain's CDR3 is CATREGGEQYF. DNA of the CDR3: TGTGCCACCAGGGAGGGAGGCGAGCAGTACTTC.

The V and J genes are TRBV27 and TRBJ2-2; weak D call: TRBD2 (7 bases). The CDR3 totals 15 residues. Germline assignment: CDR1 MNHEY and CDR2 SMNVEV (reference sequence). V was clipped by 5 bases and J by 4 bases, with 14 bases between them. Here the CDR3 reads CASSRTGRGTGELFF. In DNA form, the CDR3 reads TGTGCCAGCAGTCGAACAGGGAGGGGCACCGGGGAGCTGTTTTTT.

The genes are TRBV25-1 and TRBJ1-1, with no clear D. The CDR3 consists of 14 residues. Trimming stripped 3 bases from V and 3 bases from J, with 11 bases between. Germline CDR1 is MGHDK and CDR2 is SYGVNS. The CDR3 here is CASSDRLSYTEAFF. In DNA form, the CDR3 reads TGTGCCAGCAGTGACAGGTTAAGTTACACTGAAGCTTTCTTT.

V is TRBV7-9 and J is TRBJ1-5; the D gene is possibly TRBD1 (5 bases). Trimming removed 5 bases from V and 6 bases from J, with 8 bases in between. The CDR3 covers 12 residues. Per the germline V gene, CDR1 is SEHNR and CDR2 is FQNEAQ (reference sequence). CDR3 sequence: CASSTGGQPQHF. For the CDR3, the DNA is TGTGCCAGCAGCACAGGCGGTCAGCCCCAGCATTTT.

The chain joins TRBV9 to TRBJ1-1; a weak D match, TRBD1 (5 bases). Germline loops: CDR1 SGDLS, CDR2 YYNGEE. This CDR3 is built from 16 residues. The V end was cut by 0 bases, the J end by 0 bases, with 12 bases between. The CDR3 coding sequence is TGTGCCAGCAGCGTAGATGGACACATCATGAACACTGAAGCTTTCTTT. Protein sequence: CASSVDGHIMNTEAFF.

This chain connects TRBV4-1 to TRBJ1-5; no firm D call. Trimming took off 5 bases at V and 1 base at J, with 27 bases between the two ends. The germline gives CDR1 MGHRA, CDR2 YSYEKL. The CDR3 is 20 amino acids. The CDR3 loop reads CASSYQTRGRGQWSNQPQHF. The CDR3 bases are TGCGCCAGCAGCTACCAAACCCGGGGTCGCGGGCAATGGAGCAATCAGCCCCAGCATTTT.

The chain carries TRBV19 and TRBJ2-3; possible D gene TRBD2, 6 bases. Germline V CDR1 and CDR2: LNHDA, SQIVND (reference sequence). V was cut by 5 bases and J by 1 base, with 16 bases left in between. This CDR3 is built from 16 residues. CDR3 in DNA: TGTGCCAGTAGTGAGGGACTGAGAATAGGCACAGATACGCAGTATTTT. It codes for CASSEGLRIGTDTQYF. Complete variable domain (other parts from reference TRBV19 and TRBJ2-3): DGGITQSPKYLFRKEGQNVTLSCEQNLNHDAMYWYRQDPGQGLRLIYYSQIVNDFQKGDIAEGYSVSREKKESFPLTVTSAQKNPTAFYLCASSEGLRIGTDTQYFGPGTRLTVL.

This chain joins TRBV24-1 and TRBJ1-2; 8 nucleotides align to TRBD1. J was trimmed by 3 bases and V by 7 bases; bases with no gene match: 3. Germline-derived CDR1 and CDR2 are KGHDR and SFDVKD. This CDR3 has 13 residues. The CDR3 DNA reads TGTGCCACCAGACAGGGGGTAGACTATGGCTACACCTTC. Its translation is CATRQGVDYGYTF.

The CDR3 reads CASSDHPEGTENEKLFF. In DNA, the CDR3 is TGTGCCAGCAGTGACCACCCCGAAGGGACAGAGAATGAAAAACTGTTTTTT. The genes are TRBV2 and TRBJ1-4, with 7 nucleotides matching TRBD1. The ends lost 3 bases at V and 5 bases at J; junction bases unmatched: 12. This CDR3 has 17 residues. Germline lookup yields CDR1 SNHLY and CDR2 FYNNEI.

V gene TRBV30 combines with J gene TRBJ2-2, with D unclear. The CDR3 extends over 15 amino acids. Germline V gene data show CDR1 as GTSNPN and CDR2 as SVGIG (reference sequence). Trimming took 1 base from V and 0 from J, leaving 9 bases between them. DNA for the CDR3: TGTGCCTGGAGTGACAGCCCAACGAACACCGGGGAGCTGTTTTTT. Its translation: CAWSDSPTNTGELFF.

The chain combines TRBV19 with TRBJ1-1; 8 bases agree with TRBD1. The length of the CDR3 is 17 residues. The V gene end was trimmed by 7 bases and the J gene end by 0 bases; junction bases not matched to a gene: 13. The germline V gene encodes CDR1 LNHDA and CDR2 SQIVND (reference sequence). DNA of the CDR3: TGTGCCAGTATTAACGTCAGGGGGCCCAGCATGAACACTGAAGCTTTCTTT. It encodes CASINVRGPSMNTEAFF.

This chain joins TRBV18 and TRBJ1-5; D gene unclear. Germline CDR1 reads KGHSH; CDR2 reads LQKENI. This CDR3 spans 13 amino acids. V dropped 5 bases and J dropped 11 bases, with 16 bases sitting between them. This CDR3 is CASSKDGDSAQHF. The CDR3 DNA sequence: TGTGCCAGCTCAAAGGACGGGGATTCGGCCCAGCATTTT.

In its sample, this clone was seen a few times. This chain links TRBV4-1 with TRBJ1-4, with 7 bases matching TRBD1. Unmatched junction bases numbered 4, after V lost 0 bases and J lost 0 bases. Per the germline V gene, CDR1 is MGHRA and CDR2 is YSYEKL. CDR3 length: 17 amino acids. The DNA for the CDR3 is TGCGCCAGCAGCCAAGATCTGAGGGGGCCAACTAATGAAAAACTGTTTTTT. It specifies CASSQDLRGPTNEKLFF.

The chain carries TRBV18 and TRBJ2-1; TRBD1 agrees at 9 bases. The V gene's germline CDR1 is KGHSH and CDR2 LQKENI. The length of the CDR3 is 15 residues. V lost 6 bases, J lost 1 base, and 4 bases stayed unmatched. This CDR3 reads CASSLDRGSYNEQFF. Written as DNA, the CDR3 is TGTGCCAGCTCCCTGGACAGGGGTTCCTACAATGAGCAGTTCTTC.

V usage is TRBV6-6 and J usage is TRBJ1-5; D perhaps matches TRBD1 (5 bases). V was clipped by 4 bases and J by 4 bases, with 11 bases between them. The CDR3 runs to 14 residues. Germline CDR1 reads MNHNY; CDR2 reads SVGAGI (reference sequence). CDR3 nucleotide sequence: TGTGCCAGCAGTTTTCCGGGGGGGAATCAGCCCCAGCATTTT. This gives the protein CASSFPGGNQPQHF.

CDR3 bases: TGTGCCAGCTCACCACGGGACAACTATTATAGCACAGATACGCAGTATTTT. This sequence encodes CASSPRDNYYSTDTQYF. This chain connects TRBV18 to TRBJ2-3; possibly TRBD1 for D (6 bases). Germline CDR1 reads KGHSH; CDR2 reads LQKENI. The length of the CDR3 is 17 residues. V was clipped by 1 base and J by 0 bases, with 14 bases between them.

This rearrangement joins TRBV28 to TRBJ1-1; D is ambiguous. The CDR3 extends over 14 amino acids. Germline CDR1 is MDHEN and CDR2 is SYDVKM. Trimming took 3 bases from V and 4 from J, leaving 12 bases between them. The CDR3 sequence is CASSLGEGSTEAFF. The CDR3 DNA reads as TGTGCCAGCAGTTTGGGTGAGGGAAGCACTGAAGCTTTCTTT.

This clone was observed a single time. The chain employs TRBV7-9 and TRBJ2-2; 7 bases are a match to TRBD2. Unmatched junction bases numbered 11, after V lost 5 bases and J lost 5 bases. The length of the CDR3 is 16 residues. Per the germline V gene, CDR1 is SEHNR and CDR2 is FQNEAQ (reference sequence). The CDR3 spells CASSPRVGGSTGELFF. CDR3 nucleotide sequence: TGTGCCAGCAGCCCCAGGGTCGGGGGGAGTACCGGGGAGCTGTTTTTT.

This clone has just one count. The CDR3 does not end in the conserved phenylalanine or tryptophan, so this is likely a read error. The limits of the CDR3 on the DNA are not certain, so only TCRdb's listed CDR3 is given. CDR3 residues: CASSLGTGTFPRLS. The rearrangement uses TRBV5-4 and TRBJ1-1; TRBD1 was called by the table and not checked on the DNA. The CDR3 spans 14 amino acids, including both terminal residues. Germline CDR1 SGHNT, CDR2 YYREEE (reference sequence).

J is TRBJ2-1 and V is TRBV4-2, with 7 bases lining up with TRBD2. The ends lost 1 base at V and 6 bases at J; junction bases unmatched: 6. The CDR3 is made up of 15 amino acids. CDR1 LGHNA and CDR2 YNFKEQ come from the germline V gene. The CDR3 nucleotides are TGTGCCAGCAGCCAAGTCCCTGGGGGGGTCAATGAGCAGTTCTTC. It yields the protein CASSQVPGGVNEQFF.

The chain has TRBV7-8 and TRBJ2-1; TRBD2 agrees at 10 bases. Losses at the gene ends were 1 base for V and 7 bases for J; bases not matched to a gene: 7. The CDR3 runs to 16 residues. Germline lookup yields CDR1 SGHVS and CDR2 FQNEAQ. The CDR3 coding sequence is TGTGCCAGCAGCTTAGGAGGACTAGCGGCCGGAAATGAGCAGTTCTTC. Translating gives CASSLGGLAAGNEQFF.

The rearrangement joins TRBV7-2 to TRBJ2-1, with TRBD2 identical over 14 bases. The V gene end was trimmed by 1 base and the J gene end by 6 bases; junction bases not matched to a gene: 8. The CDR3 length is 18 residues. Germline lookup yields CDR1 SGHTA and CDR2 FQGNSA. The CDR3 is CASSLGQLGTSGSNEQFF. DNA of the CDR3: TGTGCCAGCAGCTTAGGACAGCTTGGGACTAGCGGGAGCAATGAGCAGTTCTTC.

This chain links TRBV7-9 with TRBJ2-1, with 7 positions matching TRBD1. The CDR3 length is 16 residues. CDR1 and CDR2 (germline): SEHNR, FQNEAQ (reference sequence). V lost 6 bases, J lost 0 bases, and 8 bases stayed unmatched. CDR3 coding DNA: TGTGCCAGCAGTTCCAGACAGGGCAGCTCCTACAATGAGCAGTTCTTC. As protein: CASSSRQGSSYNEQFF.

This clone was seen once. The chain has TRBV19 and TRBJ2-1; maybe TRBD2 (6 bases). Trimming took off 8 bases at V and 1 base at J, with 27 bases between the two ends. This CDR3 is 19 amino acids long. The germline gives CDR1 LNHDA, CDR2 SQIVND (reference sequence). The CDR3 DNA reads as TGTGCCAGTTCGCGGGGACTCGGAAGATTGAGAGCTTCCTACAATGAGCAGTTCTTC. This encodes CASSRGLGRLRASYNEQFF.

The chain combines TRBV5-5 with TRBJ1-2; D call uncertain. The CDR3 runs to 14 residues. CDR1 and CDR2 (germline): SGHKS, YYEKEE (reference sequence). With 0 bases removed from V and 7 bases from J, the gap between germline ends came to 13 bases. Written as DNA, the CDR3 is TGTGCCAGCAGCTTGGGCCCTGCGACGGGTGGCTACACCTTC. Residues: CASSLGPATGGYTF.